A selection of T cell receptor beta chains follows, all from one sample in a study of T cells in Graves' hyperthyroidism and ophthalmopathy. One entry per CDR3 protein, called by TCRdb with MiXCR from the multiplex PCR reads. The repertoire holds roughly 500,000 distinct CDR3 sequences, with more than 45% as singletons. The sample was peripheral blood or thyroid tissue (not recorded which). These TCRs come from an adult woman with Graves' disease, either hyperthyroidism or ophthalmopathy (not recorded which). CDR3s include the opening cysteine and the closing phenylalanine or tryptophan.

v_call: TRBV5-1; j_call: TRBJ1-1; cdr3_aa: CASSVGWDSVFMNTEAFF
v_call: TRBV5-5; j_call: TRBJ2-7; cdr3_aa: CASSSGRGRGYEQYF
v_call: TRBV15; j_call: TRBJ2-7; cdr3_aa: CAASSISGSYEQYF
v_call: TRBV9; j_call: TRBJ2-5; cdr3_aa: CASSVTSGGGKGTQYF
v_call: TRBV24-1; j_call: TRBJ2-5; cdr3_aa: CATSASLKGAQETQYF
v_call: TRBV28; j_call: TRBJ1-2; cdr3_aa: CASLGEDYGYTF
v_call: TRBV7-9; j_call: TRBJ2-5; cdr3_aa: CASSLATGLGTQYF
v_call: TRBV7-2; j_call: TRBJ1-1; cdr3_aa: CASSRIQGASTEAFF
v_call: TRBV20-1; j_call: TRBJ2-7; cdr3_aa: CSAWGLAGGYEQYF
v_call: TRBV6-1; j_call: TRBJ1-1; cdr3_aa: CASGGYTEAFF
v_call: TRBV5-1; j_call: TRBJ1-5; cdr3_aa: CASSWATSGPQHF
v_call: TRBV29-1; j_call: TRBJ1-2; cdr3_aa: CSVQGGPNYGYTF
v_call: TRBV2; j_call: TRBJ2-2; cdr3_aa: CASMFTGNTGELFF
v_call: TRBV4-1; j_call: TRBJ2-7; cdr3_aa: CASSRSRDRSSYEQYF
v_call: TRBV20-1; j_call: TRBJ1-1; cdr3_aa: CSAGGGTGGIQF
v_call: TRBV4-1; j_call: TRBJ1-5; cdr3_aa: CASSQDLRLRDQPQHF
v_call: TRBV7-2; j_call: TRBJ2-5; cdr3_aa: CASNPARGIQETQYF
v_call: TRBV6-2/TRBV6-3; j_call: TRBJ1-5; cdr3_aa: CASSYSESAYSNQPQHF
v_call: TRBV10-3; j_call: TRBJ2-5; cdr3_aa: CAISSGTGKETQYF
v_call: TRBV7-2; j_call: TRBJ2-7; cdr3_aa: CASSWDRLEQYF
v_call: TRBV20-1; j_call: TRBJ2-7; cdr3_aa: CSALGRGISYEQYF
v_call: TRBV20-1; j_call: TRBJ2-7; cdr3_aa: CSARVPPGWSSGRRGSYEQYF
v_call: TRBV7-2; j_call: TRBJ2-2; cdr3_aa: CASSPWRGELFF
v_call: TRBV5-1; j_call: TRBJ2-2; cdr3_aa: CASSPTAGSEELFF
v_call: TRBV11-1; j_call: TRBJ2-7; cdr3_aa: CASSSPLAGVYEQYF
v_call: TRBV28; j_call: TRBJ2-5; cdr3_aa: CASSWGRFTAQETQYF
v_call: TRBV7-2; j_call: TRBJ2-2; cdr3_aa: CASSLFPSGRITGELFF
v_call: TRBV11-2; j_call: TRBJ2-5; cdr3_aa: CASSLVPIKETQYF